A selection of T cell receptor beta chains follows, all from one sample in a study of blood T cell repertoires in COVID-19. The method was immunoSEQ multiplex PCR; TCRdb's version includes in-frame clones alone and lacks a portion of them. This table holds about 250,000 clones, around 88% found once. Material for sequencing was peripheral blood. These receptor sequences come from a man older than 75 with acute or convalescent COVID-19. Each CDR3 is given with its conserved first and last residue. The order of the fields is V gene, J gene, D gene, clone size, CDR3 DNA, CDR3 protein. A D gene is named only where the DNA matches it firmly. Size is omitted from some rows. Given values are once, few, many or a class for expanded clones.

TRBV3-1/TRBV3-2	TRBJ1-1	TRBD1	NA	TGTGCCAGCAGCCCCCTGACAGGGTTGGTGAACACTGAAGCTTTCTTT	CASSPLTGLVNTEAFF
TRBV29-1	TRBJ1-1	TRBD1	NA	TGCAGCGTTGATAGGGGACAGGTGCTCCCCGAAGCTTTCTTT	CSVDRGQVLPEAFF
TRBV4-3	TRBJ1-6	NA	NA	TGCGCCAGCAGCCCAAGTTTTATGAGCGGTTGGGCCCTCCACTTT	CASSPSFMSGWALHF
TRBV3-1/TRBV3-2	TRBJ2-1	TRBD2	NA	TGTGCCAGCAGCCAATGGCGACTAGCGGGGGGTGATGAGCAGTTCTTC	CASSQWRLAGGDEQFF
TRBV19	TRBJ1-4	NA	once	TGTGCCAGTAGCCGACAGAACCGTGCAACTAATGAAAAACTGTTTTTT	CASSRQNRATNEKLFF
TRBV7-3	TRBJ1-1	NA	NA	TGTGCCAGCAGCTCCGGTCCTAACACTGAAGCTTTCTTT	CASSSGPNTEAFF
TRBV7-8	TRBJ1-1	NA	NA	TGTGCCAGCAGCTTCGCCGCGGATCGGACTGAAGCTTTCTTT	CASSFAADRTEAFF
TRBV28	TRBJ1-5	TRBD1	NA	TGTGCCAGCAGTTGGGGGACAGGGAGATTCAATCAGCCCCAGCATTTT	CASSWGTGRFNQPQHF
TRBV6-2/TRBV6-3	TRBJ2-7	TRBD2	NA	TGTGCCAGCAGTTACTTTCTCGGGACTAGCGGGAGACTCGGGTACGAGCAGTACTTC	CASSYFLGTSGRLGYEQYF
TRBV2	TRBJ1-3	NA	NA	TGTGCCAGCAGTACCTACGTGGACATTTCCTCTGGAAACACCATATATTTT	CASSTYVDISSGNTIYF
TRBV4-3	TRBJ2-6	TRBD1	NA	TGCGCCAGCAGCCAAGAGACAGGGGGCAGATGGGCCAACGTCCTGACTTTC	CASSQETGGRWANVLTF
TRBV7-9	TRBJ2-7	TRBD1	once	TGTGCCAGCAGCTTAGGGGCAGGGGGCTTTGAACGGGCCCCCTACGAGCAGTACTTC	CASSLGAGGFERAPYEQYF
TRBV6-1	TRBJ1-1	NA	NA	TGTGCCAGCAGTGAAGCCTCTCCGGGGATGAACACTGAAGCTTTCTTT	CASSEASPGMNTEAFF
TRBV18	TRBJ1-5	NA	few	TGTGCCAGCTCACCACTTTCAGCAGGCGGCAATCAGCCCCAGCATTTT	CASSPLSAGGNQPQHF
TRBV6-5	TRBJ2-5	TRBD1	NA	TGTGCCAGCAGTTCCGGGGACAGTAGAGAGACCCAGTACTTC	CASSSGDSRETQYF
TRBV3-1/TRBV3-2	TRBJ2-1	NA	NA	TGTGCCAGCAGCCAAGCCCTTAACAATGAGCAGTTCTTC	CASSQALNNEQFF
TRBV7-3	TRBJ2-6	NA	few	TGTGCCAGCAGCTTGAGAGGGGGCTCTGGGGCCAACGTCCTGACTTTC	CASSLRGGSGANVLTF
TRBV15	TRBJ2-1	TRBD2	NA	TGTGCCACCAGCAACCGGGACTATAACAATGAGCAGTTCTTC	CATSNRDYNNEQFF
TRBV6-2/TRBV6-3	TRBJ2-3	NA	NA	TGTGCCAGCAGTTTCAGGGTGGCGCGGAATACGCAGTATTTT	CASSFRVARNTQYF
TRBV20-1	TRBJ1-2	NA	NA	TGCAGTGCTAGTACGACAGTTCCTAACTATGGCTACACCTTC	CSASTTVPNYGYTF
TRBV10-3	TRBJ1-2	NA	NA	TGTGCCATCAGTGAGTCTGTACAGAACTATGGCTACACCTTC	CAISESVQNYGYTF
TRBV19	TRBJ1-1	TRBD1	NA	TGTGCCAGTAGTAACCGGACAGGGGGCTCCCTTAAGGCTTTCTTT	CASSNRTGGSLKAFF
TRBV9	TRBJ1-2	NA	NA	TGTGCCAGTAGCCCAGGTACCTATGGCTACACCTTC	CASSPGTYGYTF
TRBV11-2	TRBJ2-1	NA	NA	TGTGCCAGCAGCTTAGTAACGGGGAGTGAGCAGTTCTTC	CASSLVTGSEQFF
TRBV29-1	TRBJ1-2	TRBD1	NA	TGCAGCGTTGACAGGGGGGACTATGGCTACACCTTC	CSVDRGDYGYTF
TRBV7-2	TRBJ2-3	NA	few	TGTGCCAGCAGCTTAGAGGGGGTTCAAGCAGATACGCAGTATTTT	CASSLEGVQADTQYF
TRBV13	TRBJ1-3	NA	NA	TGTGCCAGCAGCTTATCGAGGACTGGAAACACCATATATTTT	CASSLSRTGNTIYF
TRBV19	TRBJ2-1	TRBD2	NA	TGTGCCAGTAGAAGGCTAGCGGCGGCCGGTGAGCAGTTCTTC	CASRRLAAAGEQFF
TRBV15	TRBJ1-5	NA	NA	TGTGCCACCAGCAGAGATAATTGGGAGAAGGTTGTTCAGCCCCAGCATTTT	CATSRDNWEKVVQPQHF
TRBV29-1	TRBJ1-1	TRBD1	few	TGCAGCGTGGGGACAGGGCACACTGAAGCTTTCTTT	CSVGTGHTEAFF
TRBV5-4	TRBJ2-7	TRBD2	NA	TGTGCCAGCAGCGTAGGACTAGCGGGAGGGTCCTACGAGCAGTACTTC	CASSVGLAGGSYEQYF
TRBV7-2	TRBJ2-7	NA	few	TGTGCCAGCAGCTTAGCATTTGGTCGGGAATACGAGCAGTACTTC	CASSLAFGREYEQYF
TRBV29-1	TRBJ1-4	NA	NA	TGCAGCGTTGATAGCGGGAATGAAAAACTGTTTTTT	CSVDSGNEKLFF
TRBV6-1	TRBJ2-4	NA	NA	TGTGCCAGCAGTGATAGTTCAGCCAAAAACATTCAGTACTTC	CASSDSSAKNIQYF
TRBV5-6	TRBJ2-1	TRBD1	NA	TGTGCCAGCAGCGGTGGACAGGGTGGCTTTGATGAGCAGTTCTTC	CASSGGQGGFDEQFF
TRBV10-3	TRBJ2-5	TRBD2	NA	TGTGCCATCAGTGAGTCGAGTGCGGGGGGGCAAGAGACCCAGTACTTC	CAISESSAGGQETQYF
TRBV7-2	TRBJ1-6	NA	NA	TGTGCCAGCAGCCCAATACAGGGCCGCTCACCCCTCCACTTT	CASSPIQGRSPLHF
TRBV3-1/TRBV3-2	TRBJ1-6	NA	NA	TGTGCCAGCAGCCAAGAACCCCCGGACAGCTATAATTCACCCCTCCACTTT	CASSQEPPDSYNSPLHF
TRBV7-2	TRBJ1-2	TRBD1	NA	TGTGCCAGCAGCAAACAGGGGGGAGGCTATGGCTACACCTTC	CASSKQGGGYGYTF
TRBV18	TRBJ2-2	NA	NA	TGTGCCAGCTCACCATTACTAGCGAACACCGGGGAGCTGTTTTTT	CASSPLLANTGELFF